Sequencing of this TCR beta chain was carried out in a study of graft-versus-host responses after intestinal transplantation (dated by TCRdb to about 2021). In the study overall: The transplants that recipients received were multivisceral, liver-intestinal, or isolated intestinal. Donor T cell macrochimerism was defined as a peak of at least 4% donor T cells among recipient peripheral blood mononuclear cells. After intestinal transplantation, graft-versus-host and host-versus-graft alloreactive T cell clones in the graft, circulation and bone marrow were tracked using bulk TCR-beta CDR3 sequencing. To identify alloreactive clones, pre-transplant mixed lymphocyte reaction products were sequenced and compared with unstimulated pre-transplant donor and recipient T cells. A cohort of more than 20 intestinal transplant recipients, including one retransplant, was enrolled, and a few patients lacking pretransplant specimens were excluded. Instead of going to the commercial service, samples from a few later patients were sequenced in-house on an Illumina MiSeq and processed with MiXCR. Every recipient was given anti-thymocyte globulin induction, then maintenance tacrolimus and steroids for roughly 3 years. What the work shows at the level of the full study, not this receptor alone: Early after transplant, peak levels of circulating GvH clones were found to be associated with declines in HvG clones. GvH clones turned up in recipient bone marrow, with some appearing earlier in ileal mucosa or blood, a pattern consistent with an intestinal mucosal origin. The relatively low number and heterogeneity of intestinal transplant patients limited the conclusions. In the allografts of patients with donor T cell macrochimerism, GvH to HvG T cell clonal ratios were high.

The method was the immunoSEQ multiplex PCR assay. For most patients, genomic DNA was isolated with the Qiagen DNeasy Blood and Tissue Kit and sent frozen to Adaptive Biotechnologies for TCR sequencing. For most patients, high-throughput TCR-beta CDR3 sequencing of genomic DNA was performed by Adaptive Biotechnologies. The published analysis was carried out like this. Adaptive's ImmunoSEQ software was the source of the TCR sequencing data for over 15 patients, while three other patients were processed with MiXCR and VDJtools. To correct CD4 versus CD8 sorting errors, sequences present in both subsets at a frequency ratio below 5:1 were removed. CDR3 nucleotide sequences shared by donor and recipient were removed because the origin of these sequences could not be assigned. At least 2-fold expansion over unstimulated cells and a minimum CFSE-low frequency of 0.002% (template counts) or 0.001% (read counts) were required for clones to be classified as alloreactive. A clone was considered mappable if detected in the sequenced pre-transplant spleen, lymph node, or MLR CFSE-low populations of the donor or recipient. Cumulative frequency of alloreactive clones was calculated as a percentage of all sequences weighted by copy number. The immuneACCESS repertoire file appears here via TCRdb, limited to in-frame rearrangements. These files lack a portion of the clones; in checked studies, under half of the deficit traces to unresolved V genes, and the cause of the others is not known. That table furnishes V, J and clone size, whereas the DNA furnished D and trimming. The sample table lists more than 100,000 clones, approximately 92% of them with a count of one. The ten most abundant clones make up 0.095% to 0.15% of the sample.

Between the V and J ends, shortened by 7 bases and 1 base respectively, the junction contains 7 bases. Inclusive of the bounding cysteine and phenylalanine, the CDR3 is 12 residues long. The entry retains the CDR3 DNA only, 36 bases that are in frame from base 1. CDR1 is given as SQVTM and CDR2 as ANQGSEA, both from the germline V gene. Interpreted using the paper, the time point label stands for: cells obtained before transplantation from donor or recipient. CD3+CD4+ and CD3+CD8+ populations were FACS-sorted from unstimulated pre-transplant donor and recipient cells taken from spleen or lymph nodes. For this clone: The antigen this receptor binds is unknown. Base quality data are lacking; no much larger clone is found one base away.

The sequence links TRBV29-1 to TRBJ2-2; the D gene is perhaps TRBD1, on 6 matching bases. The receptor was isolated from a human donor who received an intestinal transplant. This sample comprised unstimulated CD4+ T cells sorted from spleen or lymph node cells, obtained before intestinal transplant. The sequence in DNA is TGCAGCGGGACAGAGAACACCGGGGAGCTGTTTTTT. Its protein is CSGTENTGELFF.